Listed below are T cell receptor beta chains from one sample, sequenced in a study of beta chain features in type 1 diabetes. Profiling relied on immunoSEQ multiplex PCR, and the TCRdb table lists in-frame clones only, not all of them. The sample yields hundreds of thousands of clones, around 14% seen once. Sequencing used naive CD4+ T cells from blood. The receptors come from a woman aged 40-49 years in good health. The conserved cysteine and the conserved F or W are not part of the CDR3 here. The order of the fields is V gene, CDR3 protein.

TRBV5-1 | ASSPIDGYEQY
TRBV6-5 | ASKGGSQETQY
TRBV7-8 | ASSSGTGEPWRQETQY
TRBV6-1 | ASRQGATGELF
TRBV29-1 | SVVGAGGTTVSGNTIY
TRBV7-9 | ASSFTAGNTIY
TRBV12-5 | ASGLGRDSYTDTQY
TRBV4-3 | ASSPGLGFSPLH
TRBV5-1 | ASSLRTSGTYEQY
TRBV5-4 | ASSSGLSNQPQH
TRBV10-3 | ATFYGGVRNSPLH
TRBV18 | ASSSDMVGTEAF
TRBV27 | ASSLPPRQGATGELF
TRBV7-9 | ASSRRTGHGYT
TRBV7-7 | ALGKGANTEAF
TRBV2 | ASSLLAGGNEQF
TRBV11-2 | ASSGSTAKSETQY
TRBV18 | ASSPPRAMNTEAF
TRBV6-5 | ASRVRGITYNEQF
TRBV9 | ASSSNQDRSMYNSPLH
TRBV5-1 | ASSLAAGTDTQY
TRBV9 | ASSVGGQNDLLGYT
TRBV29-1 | SVEPFGLGGGATEQF
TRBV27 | ASSVRQGAGTDTQY
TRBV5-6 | ASSLGNGQRGSPLH
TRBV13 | ASSLDRDTEAF
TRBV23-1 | AIQVGGYT
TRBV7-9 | AASGYT
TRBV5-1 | ASSRQGSEKLF
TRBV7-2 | ASSSQGRITPVGQY
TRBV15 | ATSRVGSGETEAF
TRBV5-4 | ASSGTGVLYNEQF
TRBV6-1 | ANLRTAEEEKLF
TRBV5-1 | ASSLGSSYNEQF
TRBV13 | ASSSSRRAGTEAF
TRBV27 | ASGQGRSGGYT
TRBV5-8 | ASSLAGSYEQY
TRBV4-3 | ASSQGASSTDTQY
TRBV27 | ASSLRGTSGSTDTQY
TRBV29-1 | SVEDRGSYEQY
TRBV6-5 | VSRDRVSPLH
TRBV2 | ASSGTGKEKLF